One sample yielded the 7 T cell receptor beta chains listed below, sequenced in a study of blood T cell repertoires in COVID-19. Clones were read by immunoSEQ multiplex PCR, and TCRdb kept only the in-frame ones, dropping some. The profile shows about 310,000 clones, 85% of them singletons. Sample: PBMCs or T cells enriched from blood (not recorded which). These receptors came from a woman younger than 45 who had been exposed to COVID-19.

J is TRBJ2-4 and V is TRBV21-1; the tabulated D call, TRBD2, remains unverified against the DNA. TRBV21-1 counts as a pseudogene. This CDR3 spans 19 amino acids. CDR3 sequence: CASSIAGASGRPPENIQYF. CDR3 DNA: TGTGCCAGCAGCATAGCTGGGGCGAGCGGGAGGCCCCCTGAAAACATTCAGTACTTC.

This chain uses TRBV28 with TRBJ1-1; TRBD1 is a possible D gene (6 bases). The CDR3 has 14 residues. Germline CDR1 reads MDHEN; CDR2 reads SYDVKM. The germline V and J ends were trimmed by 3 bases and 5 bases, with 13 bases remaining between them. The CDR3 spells CASSLDRPKTEAFF. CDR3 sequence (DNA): TGTGCCAGCAGTTTGGACAGACCGAAGACTGAAGCTTTCTTT. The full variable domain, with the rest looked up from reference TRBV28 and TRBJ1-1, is DVKVTQSSRYLVKRTGEKVFLECVQDMDHENMFWYRQDPGLGLRLIYFSYDVKMKEKGDIPEGYSVSREKKERFSLILESASTNQTSMYLCASSLDRPKTEAFFGQGTRLTVV.

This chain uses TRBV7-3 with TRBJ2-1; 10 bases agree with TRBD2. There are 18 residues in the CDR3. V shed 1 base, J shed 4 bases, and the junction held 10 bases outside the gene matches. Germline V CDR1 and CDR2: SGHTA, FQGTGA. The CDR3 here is CASSLKAGGPVMYNEQFF. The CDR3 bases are TGTGCCAGCAGCTTAAAAGCGGGAGGGCCTGTTATGTACAATGAGCAGTTCTTC.

The CDR3: CASSLEDRGNTIYF. CDR3 nucleotide sequence: TGTGCCAGCAGCTTAGAGGACAGAGGAAACACCATATATTTT. The chain carries TRBV13 and TRBJ1-3; a possible D gene is TRBD1 (6 bases). V was cut by 1 base and J by 4 bases, with 8 bases left in between. The CDR3 is 14 residues long. CDR1 is PRHDT and CDR2 is FYEKMQ in the germline V gene (reference sequence).

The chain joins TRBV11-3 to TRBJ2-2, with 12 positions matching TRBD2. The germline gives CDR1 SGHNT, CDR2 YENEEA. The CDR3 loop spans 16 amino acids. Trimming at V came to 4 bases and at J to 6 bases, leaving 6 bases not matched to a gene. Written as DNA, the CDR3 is TGTGCCAGCAGCTCCCGACTAGCGGGAGTGGCCGGGGAGCTGTTTTTT. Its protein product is CASSSRLAGVAGELFF. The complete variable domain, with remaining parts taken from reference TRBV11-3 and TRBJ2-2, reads EAGVVQSPRYKIIEKKQPVAFWCNPISGHNTLYWYLQNLGQGPELLIRYENEEAVDDSQLPKDRFSAERLKGVDSTLKIQPAELGDSAVYLCASSSRLAGVAGELFFGEGSRLTVL.

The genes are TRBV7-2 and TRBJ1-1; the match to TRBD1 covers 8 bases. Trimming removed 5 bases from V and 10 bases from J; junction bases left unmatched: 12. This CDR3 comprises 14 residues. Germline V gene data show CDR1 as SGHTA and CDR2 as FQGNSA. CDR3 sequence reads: CASSGQGGFRVAFF. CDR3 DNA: TGTGCCAGCAGCGGACAGGGTGGTTTTCGGGTAGCTTTCTTT.

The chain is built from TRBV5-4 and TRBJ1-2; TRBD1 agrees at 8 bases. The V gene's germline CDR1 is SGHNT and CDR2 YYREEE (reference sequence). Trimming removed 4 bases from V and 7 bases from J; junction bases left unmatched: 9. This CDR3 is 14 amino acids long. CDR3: CASSAGQGASGYTF. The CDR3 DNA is TGTGCCAGCAGCGCAGGACAGGGAGCGAGTGGCTACACCTTC.